One sample yielded the 13 T cell receptor beta chains listed below, sequenced in a study of T cells in Graves' hyperthyroidism and ophthalmopathy. Using RNA transcripts as the source, TCR beta CDR3 regions were amplified. The study used the HTBI primer set for a first-round RT-PCR of the TCR CDR3. TCRdb recomputed calls from the multiplex PCR reads with MiXCR, one row per CDR3 protein. The sample carries hundreds of thousands of distinct CDR3 sequences, roughly 15% recorded once. Sample: blood. All receptors come from a woman between 45 and 65 years old with Graves' ophthalmopathy.

A word on this clonotype: A clone one base away is much larger, so this may be a read error. This rearrangement joins TRBV6-2 or TRBV6-3 to TRBJ2-1; 7 bases are shared with TRBD2. The CDR3 is made up of 16 amino acids. With 4 bases clipped from V and 4 bases from J, the junction kept 10 bases outside the gene matches. Per the germline V gene, CDR1 is MNHEY and CDR2 is SVGEGT. The CDR3 loop reads CASSCSAGAQYNEQFF. For the CDR3, the DNA is TGTGCCAGCAGTTGCTCGGCGGGAGCACAATACAATGAGCAGTTCTTC.

This clonotype was observed at least ten times. The chain joins TRBV7-9 to TRBJ2-1; maybe TRBD1 (5 bases). Germline loops: CDR1 SEHNR, CDR2 FQNEAQ (reference sequence). The CDR3 is made up of 15 amino acids. The V end was cut by 5 bases, the J end by 2 bases, with 13 bases between. CDR3 sequence reads: CASSPRAPPYNEQFF. The DNA of the CDR3 is TGTGCCAGCAGCCCCAGGGCCCCCCCCTACAATGAGCAGTTCTTC.

This clonotype came up a few times. This chain links TRBV28 with TRBJ2-1; 10 nucleotides agree with TRBD2. Germline CDR1 reads MDHEN; CDR2 reads SYDVKM. The CDR3 length is 14 residues. Unmatched junction bases numbered 9, after V lost 7 bases and J lost 9 bases. The CDR3 region has the DNA TGTGCCAGCACTAGTCCTAGCGGGAGCAGTGAGCAGTTCTTC. Its protein is CASTSPSGSSEQFF.

This clonotype was detected ten times or more. The V call is TRBV3-1, the J call TRBJ2-7; D ambiguous. Germline V gives CDR1 LGHDT, CDR2 YNNKEL (reference sequence). The CDR3 sequence is 15 residues long. Trimming took off 0 bases at V and 1 base at J, with 10 bases between the two ends. The CDR3 DNA sequence: TGTGCCAGCAGCCAAGATCTTTTAGCTTCCTACGAGCAGTACTTC. This codes for CASSQDLLASYEQYF.

This clonotype was counted many times. The chain recombines TRBV2 with TRBJ1-5; 7 positions match TRBD1. CDR1 is SNHLY and CDR2 is FYNNEI in the germline V gene. With V trimmed by 4 bases and J by 2 bases, 5 bases remained unmatched. The CDR3 contains 15 residues. The CDR3 region has the DNA TGTGCCAGCAGTGGGGGCAGGGGGGGCAATCAGCCCCAGCATTTT. This sequence encodes CASSGGRGGNQPQHF.

This clonotype was counted many times. This chain links TRBV5-1 with TRBJ1-1; possibly TRBD1 for D (6 bases). This CDR3 spans 13 amino acids. Looked up from germline, CDR1 is SGHRS and CDR2 is YFSETQ. Deletions cut 6 bases from V and 1 base from J, with 10 bases between. The CDR3 region is CASKDRANTEAFF. The DNA for the CDR3 is TGCGCCAGCAAGGACAGAGCGAACACTGAAGCTTTCTTT.

This clonotype was found a few times. The chain employs TRBV5-4 and TRBJ2-4, with 10 bases matching TRBD1. This CDR3 is 13 amino acids long. Germline CDR1 is SGHNT and CDR2 is YYREEE (reference sequence). Unmatched junction bases numbered 3, after V lost 3 bases and J lost 9 bases. This chain's CDR3 is CASSSRDRGIQYF. The CDR3 DNA is TGTGCCAGCAGCTCCCGGGACAGGGGCATTCAGTACTTC.

A few counts support this clonotype. The chain is built from TRBV9 and TRBJ2-7; D is perhaps TRBD2 (6 bases). Germline values: CDR1 SGDLS, CDR2 YYNGEE. V was clipped by 0 bases and J by 8 bases, with 18 bases between them. The CDR3 sequence is 15 residues long. CDR3 residues: CASSVGGGDPTKQYF. CDR3 in DNA: TGTGCCAGCAGCGTAGGGGGAGGAGACCCTACGAAGCAGTACTTC.

A note on this clonotype: A much larger clone is a single base away; this may be a read error. V gene TRBV28 combines with J gene TRBJ2-7, with TRBD2 matching 10 bases. The CDR3 spans 18 residues. Germline lookup yields CDR1 MDHEN and CDR2 SYDVKM. CDR3 nucleotide sequence: TGTGCCAGCTACAATTGGGGCAGTCGGACTAGCGGAAACTACGAGCAGCACTTC. It yields the protein CASYNWGSRTSGNYEQHF.

V is TRBV20-1 and J is TRBJ2-5, with D perhaps matching TRBD2 (5 bases). V was cut by 2 bases and J by 4 bases, with 11 bases left in between. CDR3 length: 13 residues. CDR1 is DFQATT, CDR2 SNEGSKA, per germline (reference sequence). CDR3 coding DNA: TGCAGTGCTAGAATACTAGAATTAGAGACCCAGTACTTC. Translated: CSARILELETQYF.

The rearrangement uses TRBV24-1 and TRBJ1-1; 7 bases line up with TRBD1. This CDR3 is 12 amino acids long. The V and J ends lost 4 bases and 13 bases, in that order; junction bases with no gene match: 8. Germline values: CDR1 KGHDR, CDR2 SFDVKD. CDR3 in amino acids: CATSERQGILFF. CDR3 coding DNA: TGTGCCACCAGTGAGCGACAGGGTATTCTTTTCTTT.

The sample holds many counts of this clonotype. The chain employs TRBV27 and TRBJ2-1, with D possibly TRBD2 on 6 matching bases. Germline assignment: CDR1 MNHEY and CDR2 SMNVEV (reference sequence). CDR3 length equals 19 residues. V lost 1 base and J lost 7, with 26 bases in between. In DNA, the CDR3 is TGTGCCAGCAGTTTATACCCCAACTTGCCCGGGGGAGTGGGGAATGAGCAGTTCTTC. It codes for CASSLYPNLPGGVGNEQFF.

The chain is built from TRBV19 and TRBJ1-6, with a tentative D call TRBD1 (5 bases). Germline loops: CDR1 LNHDA, CDR2 SQIVND (reference sequence). V was pared by 5 bases and J by 7 bases, with 18 bases between. This CDR3 has 16 amino acids. The CDR3 nucleotides are TGTGCCAGTAGTCCCTCCTCGGGACTTCTCAATTCACCCCTCCACTTT. It encodes CASSPSSGLLNSPLHF.